This note documents a single TCR beta chain sequence. These data belong to a study of T cell responses to AZD1222 COVID-19 vaccine. Libraries were prepared by immunoSEQ multiplex PCR; TCRdb keeps only in-frame clonotypes and omits some of them. The table lists about 160,000 clones, roughly 90% of them singletons, with roughly 5.5% in the top ten. Between the trimmed V and J ends, which lost 3 bases and 7 bases, there was a span of 10 bases. Germline CDR1 reads MDHEN; CDR2 reads SYDVKM. The CDR3 extends over 14 amino acids. The sequenced sample was peripheral blood, obtained on day 0 of AZD1222 vaccination. This clonotype was sampled from an adult in good health. The chain couples TRBV28 to TRBJ1-6, with D unresolved. CDR3 in amino acids: CASSFPSHNSPLHF. The CDR3 DNA is TGTGCCAGCAGTTTCCCGAGTCACAATTCACCCCTCCACTTT. The complete variable domain, with remaining parts taken from reference TRBV28 and TRBJ1-6, reads DVKVTQSSRYLVKRTGEKVFLECVQDMDHENMFWYRQDPGLGLRLIYFSYDVKMKEKGDIPEGYSVSREKKERFSLILESASTNQTSMYLCASSFPSHNSPLHFGNGTRLTVT.